This T cell receptor beta chain was recorded in a study of cytomegalovirus exposure and HLA in healthy donors. This clone was recorded a few times. V was trimmed by 0 bases and J by 3 bases, leaving 9 bases between them. CDR1 is MNHNY, CDR2 SVGAGI, per germline (reference sequence). The CDR3 spans 14 residues. This PCR relied on a set of 60 Vbeta primers and 13 Jbeta primers. The method was immunoSEQ multiplex PCR; TCRdb's version includes in-frame clones alone and lacks a portion of them. Of tens of thousands of clones listed, less than 80% are singletons. This sequence joins TRBV6-6 and TRBJ2-7; TRBD2 is a possible D gene (5 bases). This sequence was found in a man aged 55 to 70 in good health and CMV-seropositive. The sample consisted of PBMCs. The CDR3 is CASSYSRAYYEQYF. CDR3 sequence (DNA): TGTGCCAGCAGTTACTCGAGGGCTTACTACGAGCAGTACTTC.